This T cell receptor (beta chain) emerged from a study of T cells in localized non-small cell lung cancer. This clone was counted between two and nine times. V was clipped by 7 bases and J by 0 bases, with 15 bases between them. The germline V gene has CDR1 SQVTM and CDR2 ANQGSEA. The CDR3 runs 14 residues. Measured with immunoSEQ multiplex PCR; TCRdb has only the in-frame clones, and not every one. The sample holds some 55,000 clones, approximately 83% seen once. The gene calls are TRBV29-1 and TRBJ1-1; weak D call: TRBD1 (6 bases). The clonotype comes from an older female donor with stage II squamous cell lung carcinoma. The sequenced sample was peripheral blood, obtained before any cancer treatment. The CDR3 bases are TGCAGCGCGTCCCGGGACATGCTGAACACTGAAGCTTTCTTT. Translation: CSASRDMLNTEAFF.